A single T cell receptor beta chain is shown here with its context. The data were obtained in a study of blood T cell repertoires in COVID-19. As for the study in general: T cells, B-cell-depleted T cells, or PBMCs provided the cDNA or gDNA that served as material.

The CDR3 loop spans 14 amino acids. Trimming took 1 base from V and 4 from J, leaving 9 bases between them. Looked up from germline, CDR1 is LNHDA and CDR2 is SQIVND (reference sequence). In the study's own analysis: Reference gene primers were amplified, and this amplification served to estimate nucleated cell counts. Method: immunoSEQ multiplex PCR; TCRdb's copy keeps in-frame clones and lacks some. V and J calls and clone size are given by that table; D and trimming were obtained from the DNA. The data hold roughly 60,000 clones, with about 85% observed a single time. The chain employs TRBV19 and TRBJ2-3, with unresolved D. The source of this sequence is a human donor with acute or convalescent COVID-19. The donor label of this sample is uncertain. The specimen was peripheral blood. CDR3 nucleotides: TGTGCCAGTAGTATAGGTCCCACGGCAGATACGCAGTATTTT. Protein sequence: CASSIGPTADTQYF. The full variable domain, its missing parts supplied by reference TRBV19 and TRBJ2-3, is DGGITQSPKYLFRKEGQNVTLSCEQNLNHDAMYWYRQDPGQGLRLIYYSQIVNDFQKGDIAEGYSVSREKKESFPLTVTSAQKNPTAFYLCASSIGPTADTQYFGPGTRLTVL.